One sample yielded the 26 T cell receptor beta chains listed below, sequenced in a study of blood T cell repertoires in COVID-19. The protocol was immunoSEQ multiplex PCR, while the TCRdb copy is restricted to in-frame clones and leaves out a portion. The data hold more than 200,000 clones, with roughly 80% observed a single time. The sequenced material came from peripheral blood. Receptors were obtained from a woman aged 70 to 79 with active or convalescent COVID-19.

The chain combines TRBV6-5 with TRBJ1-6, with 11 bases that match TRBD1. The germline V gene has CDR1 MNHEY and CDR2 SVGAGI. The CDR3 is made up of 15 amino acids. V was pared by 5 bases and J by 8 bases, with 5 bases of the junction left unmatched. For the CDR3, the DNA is TGTGCCAGCAGTAGGGACAGGGGGGAGGATTCACCCCTCCACTTT. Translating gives CASSRDRGEDSPLHF.

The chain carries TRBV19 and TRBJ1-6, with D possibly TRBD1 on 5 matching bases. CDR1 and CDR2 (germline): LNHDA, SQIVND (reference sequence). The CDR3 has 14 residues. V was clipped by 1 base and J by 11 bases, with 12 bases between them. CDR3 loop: CASSIGQGSAPLHF. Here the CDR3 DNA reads TGTGCCAGTAGTATAGGGCAGGGAAGCGCACCCCTCCACTTT.

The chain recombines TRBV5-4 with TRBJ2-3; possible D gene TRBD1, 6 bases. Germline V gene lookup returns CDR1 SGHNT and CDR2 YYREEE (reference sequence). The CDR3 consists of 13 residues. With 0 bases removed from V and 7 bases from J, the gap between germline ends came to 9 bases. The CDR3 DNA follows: TGTGCCAGCAGCTTGGACAGGGTACATACGCAGTATTTT. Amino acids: CASSLDRVHTQYF.

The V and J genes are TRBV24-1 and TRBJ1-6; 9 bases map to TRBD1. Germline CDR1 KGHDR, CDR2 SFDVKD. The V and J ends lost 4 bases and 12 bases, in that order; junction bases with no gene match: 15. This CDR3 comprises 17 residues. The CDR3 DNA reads TGTGCCACCAGTGACAAGAGGACAGGGGAGGGTTTGGGACCCCTCCACTTT. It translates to CATSDKRTGEGLGPLHF.

CDR3 protein: CATSDFGVYGYTF. The CDR3 DNA sequence: TGTGCCACCAGCGATTTCGGGGTTTATGGCTACACCTTC. The V and J genes are TRBV15 and TRBJ1-2; D remains ambiguous. Trimming left V 5 bases short and J 5 bases short, with 12 bases between. The CDR3 runs to 13 residues. The V gene's germline CDR1 is LNHNV and CDR2 YYDKDF (reference sequence). Drawing the rest from reference TRBV15 and TRBJ1-2, the complete variable domain is DAMVIQNPRYQVTQFGKPVTLSCSQTLNHNVMYWYQQKSSQAPKLLFHYYDKDFNNEADTPDNFQSRRPNTSFCFLDIRSPGLGDTAMYLCATSDFGVYGYTFGSGTRLTVV.

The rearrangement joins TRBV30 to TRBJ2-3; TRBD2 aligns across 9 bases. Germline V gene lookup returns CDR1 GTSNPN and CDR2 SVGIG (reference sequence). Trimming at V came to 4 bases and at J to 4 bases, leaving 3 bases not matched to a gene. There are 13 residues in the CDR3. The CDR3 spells CAWTTSGADTQYF. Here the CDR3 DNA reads TGTGCCTGGACGACTAGCGGCGCAGATACGCAGTATTTT.

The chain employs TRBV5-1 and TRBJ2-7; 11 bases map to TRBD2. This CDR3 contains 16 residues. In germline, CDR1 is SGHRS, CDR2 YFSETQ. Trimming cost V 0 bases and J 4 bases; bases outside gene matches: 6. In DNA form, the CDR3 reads TGCGCCAGCAGCTTGGGCCTAGCGGGAGGCCAATACGAGCAGTACTTC. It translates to CASSLGLAGGQYEQYF.

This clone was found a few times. CDR3 bases: TGTGCCAGCAGCCAAGGTCGGAGTGATAGCGGGACTGAAGCTTTCTTT. It codes for CASSQGRSDSGTEAFF. The chain couples TRBV4-2 to TRBJ1-1; no firm D call. V lost 1 base and J lost 5, with 17 bases in between. This CDR3 has 16 amino acids. Germline CDR1 reads LGHNA; CDR2 reads YNFKEQ.

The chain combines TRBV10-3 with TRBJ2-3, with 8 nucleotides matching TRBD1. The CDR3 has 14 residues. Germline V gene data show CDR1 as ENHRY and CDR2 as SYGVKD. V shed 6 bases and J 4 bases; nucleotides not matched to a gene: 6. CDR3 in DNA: TGTGCCATCAGGCCGGGACAGGCGGCAGATACGCAGTATTTT. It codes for CAIRPGQAADTQYF.

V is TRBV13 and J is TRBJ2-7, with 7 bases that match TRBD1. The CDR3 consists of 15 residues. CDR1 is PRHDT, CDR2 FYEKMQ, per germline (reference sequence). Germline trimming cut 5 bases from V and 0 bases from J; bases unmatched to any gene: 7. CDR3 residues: CASSPGQASSYEQYF. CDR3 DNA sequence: TGTGCCAGCAGCCCAGGACAGGCAAGCTCCTACGAGCAGTACTTC. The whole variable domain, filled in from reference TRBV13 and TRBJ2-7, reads AAGVIQSPRHLIKEKRETATLKCYPIPRHDTVYWYQQGPGQDPQFLISFYEKMQSDKGSIPDRFSAQQFSDYHSELNMSSLELGDSALYFCASSPGQASSYEQYFGPGTRLTVT.

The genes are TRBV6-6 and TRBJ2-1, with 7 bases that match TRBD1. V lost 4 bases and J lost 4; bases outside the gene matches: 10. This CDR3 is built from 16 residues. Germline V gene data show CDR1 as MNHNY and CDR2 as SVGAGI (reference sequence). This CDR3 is CASSSLPDRNYNEQFF. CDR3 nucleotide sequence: TGTGCCAGCAGTTCACTTCCGGACAGGAATTACAATGAGCAGTTCTTC.

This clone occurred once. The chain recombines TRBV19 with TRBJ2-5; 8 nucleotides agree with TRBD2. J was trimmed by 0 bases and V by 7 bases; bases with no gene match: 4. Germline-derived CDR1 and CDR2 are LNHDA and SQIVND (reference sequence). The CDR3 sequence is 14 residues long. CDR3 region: CASKGSGDQETQYF. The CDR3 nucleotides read TGTGCCAGTAAAGGTAGCGGGGACCAAGAGACCCAGTACTTC.

The CDR3 here is CSVYRGMATEAFF. In DNA form, the CDR3 reads TGCAGCGTCTACAGGGGGATGGCCACTGAAGCTTTCTTT. The genes are TRBV29-1 and TRBJ1-1; 8 positions agree with TRBD1. This CDR3 is built from 13 residues. Trimming at V came to 6 bases and at J to 4 bases, leaving 7 bases not matched to a gene. Germline CDR1 SQVTM, CDR2 ANQGSEA.

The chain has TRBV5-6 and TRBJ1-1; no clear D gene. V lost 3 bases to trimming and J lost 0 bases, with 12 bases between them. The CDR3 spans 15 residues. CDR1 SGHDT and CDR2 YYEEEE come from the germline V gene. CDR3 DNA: TGTGCCAGCAGCTCAATTTGGCTCCTGAACACTGAAGCTTTCTTT. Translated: CASSSIWLLNTEAFF.

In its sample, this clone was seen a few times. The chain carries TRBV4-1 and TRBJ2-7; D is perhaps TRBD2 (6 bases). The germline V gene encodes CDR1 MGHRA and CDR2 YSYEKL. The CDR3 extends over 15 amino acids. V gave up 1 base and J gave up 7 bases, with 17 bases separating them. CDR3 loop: CASSQVQTRSGEQYF. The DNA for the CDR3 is TGCGCCAGCAGCCAAGTCCAGACTAGATCTGGTGAGCAGTACTTC.

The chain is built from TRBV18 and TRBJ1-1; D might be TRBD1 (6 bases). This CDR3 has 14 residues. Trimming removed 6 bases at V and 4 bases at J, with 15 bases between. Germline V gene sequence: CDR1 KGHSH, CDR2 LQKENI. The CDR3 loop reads CASSLQGLGTEAFF. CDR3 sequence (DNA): TGTGCCAGCTCGCTACAGGGATTAGGCACTGAAGCTTTCTTT. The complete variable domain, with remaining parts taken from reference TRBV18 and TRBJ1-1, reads NAGVMQNPRHLVRRRGQEARLRCSPMKGHSHVYWYRQLPEEGLKFMVYLQKENIIDESGMPKERFSAEFPKEGPSILRIQQVVRGDSAAYFCASSLQGLGTEAFFGQGTRLTVV.

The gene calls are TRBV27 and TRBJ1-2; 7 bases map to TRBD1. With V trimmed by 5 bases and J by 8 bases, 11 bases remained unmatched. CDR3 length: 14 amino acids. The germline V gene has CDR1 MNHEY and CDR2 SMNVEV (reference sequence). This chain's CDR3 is CASSIQVNRGGYTF. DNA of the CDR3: TGTGCCAGCAGTATACAGGTTAACAGGGGCGGCTACACCTTC.

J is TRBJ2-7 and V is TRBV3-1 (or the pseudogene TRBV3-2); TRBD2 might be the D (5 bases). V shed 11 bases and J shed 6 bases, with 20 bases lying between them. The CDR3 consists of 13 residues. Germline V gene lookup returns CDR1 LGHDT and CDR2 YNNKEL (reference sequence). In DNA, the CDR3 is TGTGCCTCCCACGGACTGGAAAAGGGCGAGCAGTACTTC. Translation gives CASHGLEKGEQYF.

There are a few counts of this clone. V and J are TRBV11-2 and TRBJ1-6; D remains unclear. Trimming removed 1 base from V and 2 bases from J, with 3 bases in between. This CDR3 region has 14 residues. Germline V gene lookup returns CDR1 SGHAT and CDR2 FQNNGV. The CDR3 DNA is TGTGCCAGCAGCTTAGGGCCCTATAATTCACCCCTCCACTTT. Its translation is CASSLGPYNSPLHF.

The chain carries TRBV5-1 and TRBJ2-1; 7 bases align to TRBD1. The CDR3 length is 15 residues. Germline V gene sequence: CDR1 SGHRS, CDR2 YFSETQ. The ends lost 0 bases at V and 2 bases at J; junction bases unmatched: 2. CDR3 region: CASSLGQGAYNEQFF. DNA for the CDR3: TGCGCCAGCAGCTTGGGACAGGGAGCCTACAATGAGCAGTTCTTC.

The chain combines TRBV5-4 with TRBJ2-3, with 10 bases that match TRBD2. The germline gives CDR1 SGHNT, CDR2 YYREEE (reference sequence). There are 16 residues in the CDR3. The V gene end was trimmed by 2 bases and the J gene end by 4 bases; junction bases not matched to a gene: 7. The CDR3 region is CASSFGAGGPADTQYF. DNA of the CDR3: TGTGCCAGCAGCTTTGGAGCGGGAGGGCCCGCAGATACGCAGTATTTT.

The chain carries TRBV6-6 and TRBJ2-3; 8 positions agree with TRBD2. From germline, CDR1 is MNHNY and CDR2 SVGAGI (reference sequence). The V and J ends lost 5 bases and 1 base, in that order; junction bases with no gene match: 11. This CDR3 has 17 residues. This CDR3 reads CASSRGGFKARTDTQYF. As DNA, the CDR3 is TGTGCCAGCAGTCGGGGGGGGTTTAAGGCACGCACAGATACGCAGTATTTT.

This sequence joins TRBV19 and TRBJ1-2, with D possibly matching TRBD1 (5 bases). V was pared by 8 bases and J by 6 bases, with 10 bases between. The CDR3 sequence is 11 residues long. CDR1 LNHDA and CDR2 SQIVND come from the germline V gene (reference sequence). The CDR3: CASGRADGYTF. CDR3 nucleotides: TGTGCCAGTGGCAGGGCCGATGGCTACACCTTC.

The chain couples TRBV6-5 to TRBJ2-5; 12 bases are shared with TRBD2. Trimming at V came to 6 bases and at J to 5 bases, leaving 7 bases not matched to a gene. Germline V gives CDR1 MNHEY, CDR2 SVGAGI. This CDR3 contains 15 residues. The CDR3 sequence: CASSETSGGGETQYF. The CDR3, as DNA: TGTGCCAGCAGCGAGACTAGCGGGGGTGGGGAGACCCAGTACTTC.

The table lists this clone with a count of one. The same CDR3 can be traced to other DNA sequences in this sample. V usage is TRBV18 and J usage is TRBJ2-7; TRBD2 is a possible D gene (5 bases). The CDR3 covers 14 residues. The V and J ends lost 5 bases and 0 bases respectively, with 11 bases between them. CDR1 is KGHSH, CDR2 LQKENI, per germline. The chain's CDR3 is CASSEGTASYEQYF. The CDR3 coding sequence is TGTGCCAGCTCAGAGGGCACCGCCTCCTACGAGCAGTACTTC. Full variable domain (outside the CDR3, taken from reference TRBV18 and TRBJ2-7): NAGVMQNPRHLVRRRGQEARLRCSPMKGHSHVYWYRQLPEEGLKFMVYLQKENIIDESGMPKERFSAEFPKEGPSILRIQQVVRGDSAAYFCASSEGTASYEQYFGPGTRLTVT.

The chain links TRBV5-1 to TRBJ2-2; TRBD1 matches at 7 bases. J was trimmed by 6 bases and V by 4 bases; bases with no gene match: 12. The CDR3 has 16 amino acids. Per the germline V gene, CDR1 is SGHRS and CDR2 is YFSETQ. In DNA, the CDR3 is TGCGCCAGCAGCCAACAGGGGACAGTCGGGGCCGGGGAGCTGTTTTTT. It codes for CASSQQGTVGAGELFF.